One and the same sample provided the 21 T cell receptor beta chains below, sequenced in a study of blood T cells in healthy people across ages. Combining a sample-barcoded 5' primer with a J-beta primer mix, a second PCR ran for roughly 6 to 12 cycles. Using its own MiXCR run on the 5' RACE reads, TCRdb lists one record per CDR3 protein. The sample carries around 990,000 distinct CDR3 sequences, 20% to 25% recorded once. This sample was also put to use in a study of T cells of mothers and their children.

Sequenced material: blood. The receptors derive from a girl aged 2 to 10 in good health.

CDR3 sequence: CAIRISGSANEQFF. For the CDR3, the DNA is TGTGCCATCAGGATCTCAGGTTCCGCCAATGAGCAGTTCTTC. The chain carries TRBV10-3 and TRBJ2-1, with D unresolved. V gave up 6 bases and J gave up 6 bases, with 15 bases separating them. In germline, CDR1 is ENHRY, CDR2 SYGVKD. The CDR3 is 14 amino acids.

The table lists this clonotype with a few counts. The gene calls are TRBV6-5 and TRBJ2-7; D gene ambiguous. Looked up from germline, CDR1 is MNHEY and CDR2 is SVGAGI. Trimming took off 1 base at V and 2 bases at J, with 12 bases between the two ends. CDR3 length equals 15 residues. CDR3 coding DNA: TGTGCCAGCAGTTACTACGGCTCTCAGCCCTACGAGCAGTACTTC. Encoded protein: CASSYYGSQPYEQYF.

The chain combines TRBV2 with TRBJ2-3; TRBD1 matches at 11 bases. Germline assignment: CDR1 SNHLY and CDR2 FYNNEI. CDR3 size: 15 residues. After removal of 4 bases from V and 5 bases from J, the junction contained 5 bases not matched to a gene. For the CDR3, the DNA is TGTGCCAGCAGTGCCGGGACAGGGGGTGGAGATACGCAGTATTTT. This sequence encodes CASSAGTGGGDTQYF.

As DNA, the CDR3 is TGTGCCAGCAGCGAGACGGTAGGGACTGAAGCTTTCTTT. It specifies CASSETVGTEAFF. The V call is TRBV9, the J call TRBJ1-1; D unclear. Germline loops: CDR1 SGDLS, CDR2 YYNGEE. The CDR3 has 13 residues. The V end was cut by 3 bases, the J end by 5 bases, with 11 bases between.

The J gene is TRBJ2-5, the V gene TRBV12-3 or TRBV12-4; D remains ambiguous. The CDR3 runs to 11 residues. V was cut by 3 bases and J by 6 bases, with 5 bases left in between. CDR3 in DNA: TGTGCCAGCAGTTTTCAAAAGACCCAGTACTTC. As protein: CASSFQKTQYF.

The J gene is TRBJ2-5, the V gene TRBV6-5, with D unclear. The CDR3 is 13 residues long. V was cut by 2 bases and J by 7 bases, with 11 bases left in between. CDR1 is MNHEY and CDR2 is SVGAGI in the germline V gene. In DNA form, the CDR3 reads TGTGCCAGCAGTTACAGAGTTTCGGGGACCCAGTACTTC. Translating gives CASSYRVSGTQYF.

CDR3 nucleotide sequence: TGCAGTGCCCCAGCTATCGACAGGGTAGACTATGGCTACACCTTC. Protein product: CSAPAIDRVDYGYTF. V is TRBV20-1 and J is TRBJ1-2; 7 bases fit TRBD1. V shed 6 bases and J 3 bases; nucleotides not matched to a gene: 13. The CDR3 sequence is 15 residues long. The germline gives CDR1 DFQATT, CDR2 SNEGSKA (reference sequence).

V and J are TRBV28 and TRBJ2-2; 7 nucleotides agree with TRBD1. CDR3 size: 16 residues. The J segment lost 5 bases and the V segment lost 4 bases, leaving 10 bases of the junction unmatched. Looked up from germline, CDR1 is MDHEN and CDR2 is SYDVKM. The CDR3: CASSSTDREWTGELFF. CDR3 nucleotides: TGTGCCAGCAGTTCGACCGACAGGGAGTGGACCGGGGAGCTGTTTTTT.

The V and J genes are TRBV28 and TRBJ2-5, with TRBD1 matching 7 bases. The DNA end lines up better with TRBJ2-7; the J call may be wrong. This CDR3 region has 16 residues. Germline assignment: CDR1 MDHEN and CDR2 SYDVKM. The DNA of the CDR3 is TGTGCCAGCACCGCCTCGATCGGGACAGCTCTTCACGAGCAGTACTTC. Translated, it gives CASTASIGTALHEQYF.

CDR3 residues: CASSRAKNEKLFF. CDR3 DNA: TGTGCCAGCTCCCGGGCGAAGAATGAAAAACTGTTTTTT. The chain links TRBV3-1 to TRBJ1-4; D is unresolved. The germline gives CDR1 LGHDT, CDR2 YNNKEL (reference sequence). The CDR3 contains 13 residues. V was clipped by 8 bases and J by 5 bases, with 12 bases between them.

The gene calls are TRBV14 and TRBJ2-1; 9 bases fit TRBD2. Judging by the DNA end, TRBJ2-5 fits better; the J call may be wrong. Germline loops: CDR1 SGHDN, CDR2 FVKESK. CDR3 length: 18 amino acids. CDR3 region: CASSQDLKSGGIQETQYF. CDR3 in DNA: TGTGCCAGCAGCCAAGATCTTAAGAGCGGGGGGATCCAAGAGACCCAGTACTTC.

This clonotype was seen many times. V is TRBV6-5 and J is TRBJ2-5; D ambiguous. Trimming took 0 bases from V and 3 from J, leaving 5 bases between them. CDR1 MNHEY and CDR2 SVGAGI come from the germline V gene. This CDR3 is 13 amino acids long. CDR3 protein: CASSYSGEETQYF. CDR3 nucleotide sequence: TGTGCCAGCAGTTACTCTGGGGAAGAGACCCAGTACTTC.

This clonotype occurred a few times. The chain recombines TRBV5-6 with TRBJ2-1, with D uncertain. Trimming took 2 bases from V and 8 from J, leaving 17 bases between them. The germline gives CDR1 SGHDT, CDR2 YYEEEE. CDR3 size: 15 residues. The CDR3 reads CASSFLADPEDEQFF. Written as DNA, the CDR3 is TGTGCCAGCAGCTTCCTCGCGGACCCTGAGGATGAGCAGTTCTTC.

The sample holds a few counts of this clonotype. The CDR3 spells CASSWGDYKFF. The DNA of the CDR3 is TGTGCCAGCAGCTGGGGCGACTACAAGTTCTTC. The chain has TRBV7-9 and TRBJ2-1, with D perhaps assigned TRBD1 or TRBD2 (5 bases each). Germline loops: CDR1 SEHNR, CDR2 FQNEAQ (reference sequence). V dropped 4 bases and J dropped 14 bases, with 12 bases sitting between them. The CDR3 contains 11 residues.

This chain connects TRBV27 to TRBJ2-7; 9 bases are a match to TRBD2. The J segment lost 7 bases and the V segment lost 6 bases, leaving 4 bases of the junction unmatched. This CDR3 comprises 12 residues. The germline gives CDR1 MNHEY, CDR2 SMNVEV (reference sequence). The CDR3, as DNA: TGTGCCAGCAGAGGACTAGCGAGTGAGCAGTACTTC. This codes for CASRGLASEQYF.

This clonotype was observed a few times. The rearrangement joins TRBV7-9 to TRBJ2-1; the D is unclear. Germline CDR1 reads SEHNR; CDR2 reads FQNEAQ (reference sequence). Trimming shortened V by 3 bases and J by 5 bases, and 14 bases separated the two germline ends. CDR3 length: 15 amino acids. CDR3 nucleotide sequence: TGTGCCAGCAGCTTGCGCCTGAGTCTGGACAATGAGCAGTTCTTC. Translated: CASSLRLSLDNEQFF. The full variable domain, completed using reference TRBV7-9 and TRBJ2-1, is DTGVSQNPRHKITKRGQNVTFRCDPISEHNRLYWYRQTLGQGPEFLTYFQNEAQLEKSRLLSDRFSAERPKGSFSTLEIQRTEQGDSAMYLCASSLRLSLDNEQFFGPGTRLTVL.

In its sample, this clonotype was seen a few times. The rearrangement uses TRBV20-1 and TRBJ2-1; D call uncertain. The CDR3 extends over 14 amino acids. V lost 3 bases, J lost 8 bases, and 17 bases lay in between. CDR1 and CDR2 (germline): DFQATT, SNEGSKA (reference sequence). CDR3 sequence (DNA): TGCAGTGCTAGTTATGTCGATACATGGGATGAGCAGTTCTTC. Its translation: CSASYVDTWDEQFF.

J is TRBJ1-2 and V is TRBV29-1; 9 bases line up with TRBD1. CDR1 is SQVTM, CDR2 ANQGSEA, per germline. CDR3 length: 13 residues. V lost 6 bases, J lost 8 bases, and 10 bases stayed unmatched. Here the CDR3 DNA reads TGCAGCGTCGACGACTCGGGACAGGGAGGCTACACCTTC. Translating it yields CSVDDSGQGGYTF.

Here the CDR3 reads CSVVLEKSLNYEQYF. In DNA form, the CDR3 reads TGCAGCGTTGTTCTCGAGAAGAGCCTTAACTACGAGCAGTACTTC. The chain recombines TRBV29-1 with TRBJ2-7, with unresolved D. The CDR3 covers 15 residues. The germline V gene encodes CDR1 SQVTM and CDR2 ANQGSEA. The V end lost 4 bases, the J end lost 3 bases, and 19 bases lay between the germline ends.

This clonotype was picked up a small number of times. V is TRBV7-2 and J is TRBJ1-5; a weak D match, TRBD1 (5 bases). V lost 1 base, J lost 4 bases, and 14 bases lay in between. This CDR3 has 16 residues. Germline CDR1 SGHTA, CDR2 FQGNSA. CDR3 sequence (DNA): TGTGCCAGCAGCTTAGGGGACCCCTGGAGGAATCAGCCCCAGCATTTT. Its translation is CASSLGDPWRNQPQHF.

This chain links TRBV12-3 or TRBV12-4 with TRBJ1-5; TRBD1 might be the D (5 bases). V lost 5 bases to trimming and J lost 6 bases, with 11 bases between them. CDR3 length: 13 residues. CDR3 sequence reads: CASSPGRGQPQHF. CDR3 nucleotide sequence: TGTGCCAGCAGTCCGGGGAGGGGTCAGCCCCAGCATTTT.